This T cell receptor beta chain was obtained from a study of T-cell memory formation after mild COVID-19. Overall study results and limits: Second-wave clones peaking on day 37 lacked confirmed SARS-CoV-2 specificity. Shrinking CD4+ clones resided mostly in CM and EM, and CD8+ ones in EMRA.

This CDR3 contains 16 residues. Losses at the gene ends were 6 bases for V and 6 bases for J; bases not matched to a gene: 15. CDR1 is SGHAT and CDR2 is FQNNGV in the germline V gene. This clonotype was counted only a few times. Its antigen is unknown. 5'RACE primed at constant segments yielded TCR alpha and TCR beta cDNA libraries bearing sample barcodes and UMIs. TCRdb redid the calling of the 5' RACE reads with MiXCR, one entry per CDR3 protein. Of around 300,000 distinct CDR3 sequences in the sample, roughly an eighth were seen once. The clonotype was recovered from a man between 18 and 35 years old who had mild COVID-19 (a few samples of this study predate the infection). Cell type and time point are not known. The chain joins TRBV11-2 to TRBJ2-3; TRBD2 aligns across 7 bases. Source material: PBMCs or a T cell subset sorted from them (not recorded which). The CDR3 loop reads CASRYPGTTPGDTQYF. As DNA, the CDR3 is TGTGCCAGCAGGTATCCCGGGACTACTCCAGGGGATACGCAGTATTTT.